The subject of this entry is one T cell receptor beta chain. This entry is derived from a study of HIV-infected patients and healthy controls. V was cut by 4 bases and J by 6 bases, with 28 bases left in between. This CDR3 is 18 amino acids long. Germline V gene sequence: CDR1 SQVTM, CDR2 ANQGSEA. MiXCR, applied by TCRdb to the 5' RACE reads, yields one record per CDR3 protein. The sample includes some 20,000 distinct CDR3 sequences, around a fifth seen only once; the top ten take around a third. Sequenced material: CD8+ T cells from blood. This chain uses TRBV29-1 with TRBJ2-4; D tentatively reads TRBD1 or TRBD2 (5 bases each). The TCR originated in a human donor in good health. CDR3 sequence: CSVVGSRSEGRQINIQYF. DNA of the CDR3: TGCAGCGTTGTGGGTTCCCGATCCGAGGGACGGCAAATAAACATTCAGTACTTC. The entire variable domain, with the rest obtained from reference TRBV29-1 and TRBJ2-4, is as follows: SAVISQKPSRDICQRGTSLTIQCQVDSQVTMMFWYRQQPGQSLTLIATANQGSEATYESGFVIDKFPISRPNLTFSTLTVSNMSPEDSSIYLCSVVGSRSEGRQINIQYFGAGTRLSVL.